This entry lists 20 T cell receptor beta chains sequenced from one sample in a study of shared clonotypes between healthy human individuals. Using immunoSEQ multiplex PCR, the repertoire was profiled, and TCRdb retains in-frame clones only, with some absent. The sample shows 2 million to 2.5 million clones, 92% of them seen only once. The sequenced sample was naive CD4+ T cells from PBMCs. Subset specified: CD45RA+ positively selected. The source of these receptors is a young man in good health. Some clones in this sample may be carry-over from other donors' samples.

The DNA of the CDR3 is TGCGCCAGCACCCTGAGGGGACTAACAAACACCGGGGAGCTGTTTTTT. Its protein is CASTLRGLTNTGELFF. The chain combines TRBV5-1 with TRBJ2-2, with 7 bases matching TRBD2. The V segment lost 6 bases and the J segment 2 bases; nucleotides outside the gene matches: 10. CDR1 and CDR2 from the germline V gene are SGHRS and YFSETQ. CDR3 size: 16 residues.

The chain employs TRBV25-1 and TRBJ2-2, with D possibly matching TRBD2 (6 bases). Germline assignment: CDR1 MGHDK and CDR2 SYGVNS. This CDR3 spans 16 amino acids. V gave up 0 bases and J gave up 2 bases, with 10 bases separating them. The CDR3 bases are TGTGCCAGCAGTGAATATCCGGGACTCAACACCGGGGAGCTGTTTTTT. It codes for CASSEYPGLNTGELFF.

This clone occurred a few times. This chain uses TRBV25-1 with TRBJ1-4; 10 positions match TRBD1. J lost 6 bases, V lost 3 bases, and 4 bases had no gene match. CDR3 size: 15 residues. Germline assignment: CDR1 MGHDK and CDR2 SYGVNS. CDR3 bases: TGTGCCAGCAGTGACCCCGGGACAGGGGATGAAAAACTGTTTTTT. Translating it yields CASSDPGTGDEKLFF.

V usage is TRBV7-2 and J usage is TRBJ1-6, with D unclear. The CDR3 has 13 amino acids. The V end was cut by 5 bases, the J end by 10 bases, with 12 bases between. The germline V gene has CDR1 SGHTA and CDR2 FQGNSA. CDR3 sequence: CASSHVGVSPLHF. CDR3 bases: TGTGCCAGCAGCCATGTCGGGGTATCACCCCTCCACTTT.

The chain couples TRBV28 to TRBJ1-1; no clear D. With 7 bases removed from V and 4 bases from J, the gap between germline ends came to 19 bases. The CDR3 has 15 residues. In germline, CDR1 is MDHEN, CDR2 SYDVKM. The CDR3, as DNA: TGTGCCAGCAACGTCGCTGGCGCCTGGGGCACTGAAGCTTTCTTT. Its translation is CASNVAGAWGTEAFF.

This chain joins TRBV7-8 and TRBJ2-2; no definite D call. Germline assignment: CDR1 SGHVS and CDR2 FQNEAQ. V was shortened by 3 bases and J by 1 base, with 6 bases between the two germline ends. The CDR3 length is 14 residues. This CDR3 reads CASSFGLNTGELFF. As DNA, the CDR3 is TGTGCCAGCAGCTTTGGGCTGAACACCGGGGAGCTGTTTTTT.

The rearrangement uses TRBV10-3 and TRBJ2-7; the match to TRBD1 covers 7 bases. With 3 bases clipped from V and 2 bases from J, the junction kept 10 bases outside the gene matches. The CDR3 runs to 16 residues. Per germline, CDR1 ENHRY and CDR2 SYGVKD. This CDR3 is CAISDYDRALTYEQYF. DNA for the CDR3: TGTGCCATCAGTGACTATGACAGGGCCCTGACCTACGAGCAGTACTTC.

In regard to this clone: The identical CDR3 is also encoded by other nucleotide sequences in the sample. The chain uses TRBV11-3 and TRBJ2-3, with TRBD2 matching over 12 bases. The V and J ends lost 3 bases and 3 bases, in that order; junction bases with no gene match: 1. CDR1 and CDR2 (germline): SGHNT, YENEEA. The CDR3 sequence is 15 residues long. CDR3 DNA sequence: TGTGCCAGCAGCTTCGGACTAGCGGGAACAGATACGCAGTATTTT. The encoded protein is CASSFGLAGTDTQYF.

The CDR3 sequence: CAWTPGVATQETQYF. The CDR3 bases are TGTGCCTGGACCCCCGGGGTAGCGACACAAGAGACCCAGTACTTC. This rearrangement joins TRBV30 to TRBJ2-5; perhaps TRBD2 as D (5 bases). CDR1 and CDR2 from the germline V gene are GTSNPN and SVGIG (reference sequence). The V gene lost 4 bases and the J gene lost 2 bases, with 17 bases spanning the gap. There are 15 residues in the CDR3.

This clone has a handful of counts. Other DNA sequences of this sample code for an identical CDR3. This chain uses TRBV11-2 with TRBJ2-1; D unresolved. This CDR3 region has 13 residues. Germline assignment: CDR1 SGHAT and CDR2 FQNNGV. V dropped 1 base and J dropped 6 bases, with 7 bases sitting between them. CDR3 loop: CASSLGRVNEQFF. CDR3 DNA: TGTGCCAGCAGCTTAGGTCGGGTCAATGAGCAGTTCTTC.

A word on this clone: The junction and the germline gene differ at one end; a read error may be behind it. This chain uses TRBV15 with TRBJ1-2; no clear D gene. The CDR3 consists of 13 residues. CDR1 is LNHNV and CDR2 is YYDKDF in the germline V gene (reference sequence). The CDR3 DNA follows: TGTGCCACCAGCAGAGATCTGGATGGAGAAGACAACTTC. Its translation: CATSRDLDGEDNF.

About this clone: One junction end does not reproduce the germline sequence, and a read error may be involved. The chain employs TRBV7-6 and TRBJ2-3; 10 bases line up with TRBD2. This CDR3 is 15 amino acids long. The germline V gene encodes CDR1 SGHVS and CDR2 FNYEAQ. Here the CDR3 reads CASSVAGGSTDTQYF. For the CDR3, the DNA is TGTGCCAGCAGCGTAGCGGGAGGAAGCACAGATACGCAGTATTTT.

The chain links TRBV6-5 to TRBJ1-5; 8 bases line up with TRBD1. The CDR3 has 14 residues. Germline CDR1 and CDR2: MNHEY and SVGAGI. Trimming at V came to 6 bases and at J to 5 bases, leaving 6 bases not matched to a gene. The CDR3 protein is CASSRRDRYQPQHF. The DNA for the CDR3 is TGTGCCAGCAGCCGCAGGGACAGGTATCAGCCCCAGCATTTT.

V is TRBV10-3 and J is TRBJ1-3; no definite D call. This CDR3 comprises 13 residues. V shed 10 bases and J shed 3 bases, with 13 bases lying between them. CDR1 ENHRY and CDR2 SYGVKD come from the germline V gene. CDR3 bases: TGTGCCACCGGGGAAGAGGTTGGAAACACCATATATTTT. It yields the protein CATGEEVGNTIYF.

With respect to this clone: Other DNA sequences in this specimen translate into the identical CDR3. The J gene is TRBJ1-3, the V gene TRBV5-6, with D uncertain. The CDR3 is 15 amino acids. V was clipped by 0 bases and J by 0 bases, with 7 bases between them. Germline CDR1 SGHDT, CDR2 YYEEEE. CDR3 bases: TGTGCCAGCAGCTTGGGCGCGGGCTCTGGAAACACCATATATTTT. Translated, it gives CASSLGAGSGNTIYF.

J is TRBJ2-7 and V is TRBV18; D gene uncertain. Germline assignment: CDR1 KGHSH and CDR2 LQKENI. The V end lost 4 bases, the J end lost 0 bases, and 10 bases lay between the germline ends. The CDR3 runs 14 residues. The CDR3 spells CASSRGTLSYEQYF. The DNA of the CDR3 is TGTGCCAGCTCACGGGGTACACTCTCCTACGAGCAGTACTTC.

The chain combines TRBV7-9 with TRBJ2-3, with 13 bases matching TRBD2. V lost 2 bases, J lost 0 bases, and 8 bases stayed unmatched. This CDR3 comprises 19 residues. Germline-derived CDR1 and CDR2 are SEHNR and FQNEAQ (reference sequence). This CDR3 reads CASSLPRTSGRFSTDTQYF. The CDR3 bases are TGTGCCAGCAGCTTACCCCGGACTAGCGGGAGATTTAGCACAGATACGCAGTATTTT. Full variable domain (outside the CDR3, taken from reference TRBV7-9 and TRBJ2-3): DTGVSQNPRHKITKRGQNVTFRCDPISEHNRLYWYRQTLGQGPEFLTYFQNEAQLEKSRLLSDRFSAERPKGSFSTLEIQRTEQGDSAMYLCASSLPRTSGRFSTDTQYFGPGTRLTVL.

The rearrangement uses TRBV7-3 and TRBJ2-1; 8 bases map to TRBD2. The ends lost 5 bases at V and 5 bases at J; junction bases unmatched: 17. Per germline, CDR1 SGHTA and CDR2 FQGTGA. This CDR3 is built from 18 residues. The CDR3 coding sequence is TGTGCCAGCAGCCCAACCGGGGGGGCGGCCGCCCTTAACAATGAGCAGTTCTTC. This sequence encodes CASSPTGGAAALNNEQFF.

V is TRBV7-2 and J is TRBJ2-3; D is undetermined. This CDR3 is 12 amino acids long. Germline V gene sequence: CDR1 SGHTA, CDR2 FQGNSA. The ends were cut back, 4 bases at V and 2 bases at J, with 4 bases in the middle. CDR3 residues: CASSSATDTQYF. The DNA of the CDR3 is TGTGCCAGCAGCTCCGCCACAGATACGCAGTATTTT.

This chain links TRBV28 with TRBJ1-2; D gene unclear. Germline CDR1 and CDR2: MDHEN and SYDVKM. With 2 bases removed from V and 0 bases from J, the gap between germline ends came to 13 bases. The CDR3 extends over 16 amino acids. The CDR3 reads CASSLRAVPSNYGYTF. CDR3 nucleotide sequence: TGTGCCAGCAGTTTAAGGGCAGTGCCTTCTAACTATGGCTACACCTTC.